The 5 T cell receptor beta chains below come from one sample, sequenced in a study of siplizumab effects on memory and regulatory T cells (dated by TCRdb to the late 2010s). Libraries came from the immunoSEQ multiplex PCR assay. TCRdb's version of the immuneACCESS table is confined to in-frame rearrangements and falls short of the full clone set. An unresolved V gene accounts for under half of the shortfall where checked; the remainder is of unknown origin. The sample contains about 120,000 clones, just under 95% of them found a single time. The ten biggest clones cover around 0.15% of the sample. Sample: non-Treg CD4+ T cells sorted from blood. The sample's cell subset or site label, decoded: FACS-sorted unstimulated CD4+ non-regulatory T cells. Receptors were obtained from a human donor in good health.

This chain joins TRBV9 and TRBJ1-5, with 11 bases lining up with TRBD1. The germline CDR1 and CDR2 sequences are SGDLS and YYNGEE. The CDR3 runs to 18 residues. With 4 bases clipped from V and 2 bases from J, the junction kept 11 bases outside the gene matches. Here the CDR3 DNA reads TGTGCCAGCAGCAAGGGGACAGGGGGAGTTGGGGGCAATCAGCCCCAGCATTTT. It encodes CASSKGTGGVGGNQPQHF.

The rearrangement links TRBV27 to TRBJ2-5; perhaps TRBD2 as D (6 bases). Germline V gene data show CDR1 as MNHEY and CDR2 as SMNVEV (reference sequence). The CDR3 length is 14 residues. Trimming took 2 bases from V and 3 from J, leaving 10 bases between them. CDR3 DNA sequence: TGTGCCAGCAGTTTACGCAGGGAGGAAGAGACCCAGTACTTC. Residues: CASSLRREEETQYF.

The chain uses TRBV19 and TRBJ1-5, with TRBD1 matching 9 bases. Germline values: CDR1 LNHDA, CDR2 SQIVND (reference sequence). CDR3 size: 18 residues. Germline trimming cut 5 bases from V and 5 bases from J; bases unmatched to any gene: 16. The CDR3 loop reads CASSGAGQGRGLDQPQHF. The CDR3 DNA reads TGTGCCAGTAGTGGGGCGGGACAGGGAAGGGGGTTGGATCAGCCCCAGCATTTT.

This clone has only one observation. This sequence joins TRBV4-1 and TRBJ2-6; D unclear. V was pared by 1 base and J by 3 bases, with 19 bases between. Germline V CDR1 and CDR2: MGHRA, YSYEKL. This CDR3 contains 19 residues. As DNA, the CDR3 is TGCGCCAGCAGCCAAGGTCCCCCTGTCGGGTTCGGTGGGGCCAACGTCCTGACTTTC. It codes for CASSQGPPVGFGGANVLTF.

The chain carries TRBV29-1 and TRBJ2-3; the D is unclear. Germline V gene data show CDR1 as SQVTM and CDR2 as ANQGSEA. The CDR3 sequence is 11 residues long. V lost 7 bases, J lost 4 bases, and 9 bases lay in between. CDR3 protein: CSGSQPDTQYF. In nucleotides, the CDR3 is TGCAGCGGTTCTCAGCCAGATACGCAGTATTTT.